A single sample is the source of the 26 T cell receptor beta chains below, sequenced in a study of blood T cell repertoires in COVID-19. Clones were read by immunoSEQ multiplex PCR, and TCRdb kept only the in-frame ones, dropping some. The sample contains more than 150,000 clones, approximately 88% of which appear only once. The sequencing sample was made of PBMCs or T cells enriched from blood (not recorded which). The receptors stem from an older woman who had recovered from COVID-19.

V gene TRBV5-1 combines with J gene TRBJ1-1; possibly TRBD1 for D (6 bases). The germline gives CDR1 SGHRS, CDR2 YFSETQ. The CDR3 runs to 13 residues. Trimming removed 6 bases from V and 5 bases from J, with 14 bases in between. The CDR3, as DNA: TGCGCCAGCAAAGCGGGACAAGGAACTGAAGCTTTCTTT. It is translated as CASKAGQGTEAFF.

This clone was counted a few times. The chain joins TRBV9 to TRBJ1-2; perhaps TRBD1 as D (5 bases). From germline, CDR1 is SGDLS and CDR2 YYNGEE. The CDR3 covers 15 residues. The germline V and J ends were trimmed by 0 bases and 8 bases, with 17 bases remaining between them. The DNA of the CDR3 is TGTGCCAGCAGCGTAGACATGCACACCCAGGGCGGCTACACCTTC. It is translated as CASSVDMHTQGGYTF. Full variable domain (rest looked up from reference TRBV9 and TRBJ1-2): DSGVTQTPKHLITATGQRVTLRCSPRSGDLSVYWYQQSLDQGLQFLIQYYNGEERAKGNILERFSAQQFPDLHSELNLSSLELGDSALYFCASSVDMHTQGGYTFGSGTRLTVV.

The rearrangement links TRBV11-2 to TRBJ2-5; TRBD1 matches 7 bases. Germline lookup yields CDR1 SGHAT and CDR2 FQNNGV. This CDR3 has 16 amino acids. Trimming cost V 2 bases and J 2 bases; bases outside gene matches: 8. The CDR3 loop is CASSLTQGIRQETQYF. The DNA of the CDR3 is TGTGCCAGCAGCTTAACACAGGGGATTCGGCAAGAGACCCAGTACTTC.

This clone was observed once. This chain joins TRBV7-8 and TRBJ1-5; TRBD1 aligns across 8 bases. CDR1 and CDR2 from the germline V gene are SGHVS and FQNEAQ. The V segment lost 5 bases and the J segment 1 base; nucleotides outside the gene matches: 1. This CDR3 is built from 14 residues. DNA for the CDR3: TGTGCCAGCAGCCGACAGGGGAGCAATCAGCCCCAGCATTTT. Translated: CASSRQGSNQPQHF.

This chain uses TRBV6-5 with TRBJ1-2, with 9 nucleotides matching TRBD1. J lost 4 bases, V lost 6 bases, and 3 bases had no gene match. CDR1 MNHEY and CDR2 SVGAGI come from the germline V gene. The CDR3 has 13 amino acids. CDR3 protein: CASRDRGFYGYTF. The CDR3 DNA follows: TGTGCCAGCAGAGACAGGGGGTTCTATGGCTACACCTTC.

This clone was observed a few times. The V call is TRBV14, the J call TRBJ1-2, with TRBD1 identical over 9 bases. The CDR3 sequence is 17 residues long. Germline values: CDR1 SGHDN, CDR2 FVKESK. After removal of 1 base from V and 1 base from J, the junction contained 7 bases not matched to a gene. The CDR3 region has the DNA TGTGCCAGCAGCCAAGTGGGACAGGGAAGGCTTAACTATGGCTACACCTTC. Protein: CASSQVGQGRLNYGYTF.

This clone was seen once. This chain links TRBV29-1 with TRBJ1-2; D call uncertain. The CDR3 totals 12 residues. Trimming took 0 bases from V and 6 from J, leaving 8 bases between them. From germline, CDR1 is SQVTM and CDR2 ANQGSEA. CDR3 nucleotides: TGCAGCGTTGAAGAAGAGGGAAATGGCTACACCTTC. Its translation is CSVEEEGNGYTF.

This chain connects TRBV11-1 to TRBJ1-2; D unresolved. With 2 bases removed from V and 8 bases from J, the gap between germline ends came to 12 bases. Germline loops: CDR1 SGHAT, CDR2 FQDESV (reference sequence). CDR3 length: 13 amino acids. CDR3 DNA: TGTGCCAGCAGCTTATCCGGGAACCCGGGCTACACCTTC. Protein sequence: CASSLSGNPGYTF. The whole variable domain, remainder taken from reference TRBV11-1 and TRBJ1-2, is EAEVAQSPRYKITEKSQAVAFWCDPISGHATLYWYRQILGQGPELLVQFQDESVVDDSQLPKDRFSAERLKGVDSTLKIQPAELGDSAMYLCASSLSGNPGYTFGSGTRLTVV.

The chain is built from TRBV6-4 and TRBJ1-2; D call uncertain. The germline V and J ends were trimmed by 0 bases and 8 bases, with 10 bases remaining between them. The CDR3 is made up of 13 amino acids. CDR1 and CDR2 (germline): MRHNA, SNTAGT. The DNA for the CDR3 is TGTGCCAGCAGTGACTCCACGGCGAGGGGCTACACCTTC. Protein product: CASSDSTARGYTF.

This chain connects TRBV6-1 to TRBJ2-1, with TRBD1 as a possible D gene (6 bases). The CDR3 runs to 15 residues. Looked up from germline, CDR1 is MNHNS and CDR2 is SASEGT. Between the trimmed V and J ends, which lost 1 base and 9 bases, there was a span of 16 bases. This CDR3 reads CASSEETTRGSEQFF. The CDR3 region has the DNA TGTGCCAGCAGTGAAGAGACCACCAGGGGAAGTGAGCAGTTCTTC.

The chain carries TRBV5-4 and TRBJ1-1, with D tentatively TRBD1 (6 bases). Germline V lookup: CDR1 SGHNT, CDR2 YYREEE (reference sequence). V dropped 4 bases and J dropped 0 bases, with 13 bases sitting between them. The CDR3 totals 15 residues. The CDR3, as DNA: TGTGCCAGCAGCGCACGACAGGACATGAACACTGAAGCTTTCTTT. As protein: CASSARQDMNTEAFF.

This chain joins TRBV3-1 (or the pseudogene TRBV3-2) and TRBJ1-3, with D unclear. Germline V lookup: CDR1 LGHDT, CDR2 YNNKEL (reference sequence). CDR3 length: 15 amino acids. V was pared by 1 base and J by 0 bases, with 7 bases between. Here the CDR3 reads CASSQVQASGNTIYF. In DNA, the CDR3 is TGTGCCAGCAGCCAAGTCCAAGCCTCTGGAAACACCATATATTTT.

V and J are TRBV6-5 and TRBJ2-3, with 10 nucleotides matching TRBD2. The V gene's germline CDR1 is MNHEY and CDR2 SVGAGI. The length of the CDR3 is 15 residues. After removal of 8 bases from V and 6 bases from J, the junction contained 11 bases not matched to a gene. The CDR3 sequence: CASGGRAGGSDTQYF. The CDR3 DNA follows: TGTGCCAGCGGGGGGAGAGCGGGAGGGTCCGATACGCAGTATTTT.

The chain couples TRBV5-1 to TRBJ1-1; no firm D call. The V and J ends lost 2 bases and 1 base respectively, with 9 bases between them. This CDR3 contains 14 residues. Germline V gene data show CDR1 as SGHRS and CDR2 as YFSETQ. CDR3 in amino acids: CASSLRQANTEAFF. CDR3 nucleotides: TGCGCCAGCAGCTTAAGACAAGCGAACACTGAAGCTTTCTTT.

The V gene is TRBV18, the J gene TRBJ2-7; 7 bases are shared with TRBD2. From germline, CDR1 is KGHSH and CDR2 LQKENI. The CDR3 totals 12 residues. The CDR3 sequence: CAAAGVNYEQYF. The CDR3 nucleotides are TGTGCAGCTGCGGGGGTGAACTACGAGCAGTACTTC.

CDR3 sequence reads: CASRTAGALRNEQFF. CDR3 nucleotide sequence: TGTGCCAGCAGGACGGCGGGGGCGCTACGCAATGAGCAGTTCTTC. The rearrangement links TRBV11-2 to TRBJ2-1, with a weak D call TRBD2 (7 bases). CDR1 is SGHAT and CDR2 is FQNNGV in the germline V gene. The V and J ends lost 6 bases and 6 bases respectively, with 18 bases between them. The CDR3 runs 15 residues.

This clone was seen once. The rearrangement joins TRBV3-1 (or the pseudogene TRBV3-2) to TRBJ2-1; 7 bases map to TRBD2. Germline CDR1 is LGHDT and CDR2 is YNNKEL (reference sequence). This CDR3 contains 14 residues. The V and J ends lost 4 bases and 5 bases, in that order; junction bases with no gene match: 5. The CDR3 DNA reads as TGTGCCAGCAGCCTCCTGGGAGGGCACAATGAGCAGTTCTTC. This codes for CASSLLGGHNEQFF.

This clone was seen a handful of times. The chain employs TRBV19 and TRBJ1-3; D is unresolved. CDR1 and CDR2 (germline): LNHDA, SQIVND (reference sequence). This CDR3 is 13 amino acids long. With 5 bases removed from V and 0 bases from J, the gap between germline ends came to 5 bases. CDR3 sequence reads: CASSDNSGNTIYF. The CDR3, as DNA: TGTGCCAGTAGTGACAACTCTGGAAACACCATATATTTT.

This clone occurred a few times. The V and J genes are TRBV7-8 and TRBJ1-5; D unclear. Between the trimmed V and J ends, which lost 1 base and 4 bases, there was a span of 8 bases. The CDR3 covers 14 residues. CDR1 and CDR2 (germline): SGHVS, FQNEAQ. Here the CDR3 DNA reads TGTGCCAGCAGCTTAGAGGTCGGGAATCAGCCCCAGCATTTT. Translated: CASSLEVGNQPQHF.

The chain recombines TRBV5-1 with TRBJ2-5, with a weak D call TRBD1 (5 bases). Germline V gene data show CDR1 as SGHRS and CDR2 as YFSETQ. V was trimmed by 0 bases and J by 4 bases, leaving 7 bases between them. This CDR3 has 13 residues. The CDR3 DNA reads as TGCGCCAGCAGCTTGGTTGGGGCAGAGACCCAGTACTTC. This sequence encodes CASSLVGAETQYF.

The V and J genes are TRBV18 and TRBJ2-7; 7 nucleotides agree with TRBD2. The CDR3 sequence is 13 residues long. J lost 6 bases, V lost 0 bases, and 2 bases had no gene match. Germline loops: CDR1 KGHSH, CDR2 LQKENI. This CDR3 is CASSPPGGGEQYF. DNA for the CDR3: TGTGCCAGCTCACCACCGGGGGGGGGCGAGCAGTACTTC.

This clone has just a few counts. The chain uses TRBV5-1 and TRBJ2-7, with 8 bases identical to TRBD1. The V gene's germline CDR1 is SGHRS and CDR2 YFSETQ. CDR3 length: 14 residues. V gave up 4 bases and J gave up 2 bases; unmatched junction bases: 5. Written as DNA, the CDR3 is TGCGCCAGCAGCAGAACGGGACAGGCCTACGAGCAGTACTTC. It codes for CASSRTGQAYEQYF.

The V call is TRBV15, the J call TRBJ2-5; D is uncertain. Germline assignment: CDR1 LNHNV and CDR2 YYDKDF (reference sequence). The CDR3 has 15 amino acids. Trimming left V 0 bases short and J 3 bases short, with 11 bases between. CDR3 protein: CATSRDKAAEETQYF. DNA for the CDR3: TGTGCCACCAGCAGAGATAAGGCGGCCGAAGAGACCCAGTACTTC.

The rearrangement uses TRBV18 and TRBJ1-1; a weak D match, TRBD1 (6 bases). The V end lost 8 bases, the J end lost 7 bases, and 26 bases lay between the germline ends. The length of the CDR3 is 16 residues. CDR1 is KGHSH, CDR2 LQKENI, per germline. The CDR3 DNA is TGTGCCAGCAGACCGGGGGGCGGCAGGCCCCCCTTTGAAGCTTTCTTT. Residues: CASRPGGGRPPFEAFF.

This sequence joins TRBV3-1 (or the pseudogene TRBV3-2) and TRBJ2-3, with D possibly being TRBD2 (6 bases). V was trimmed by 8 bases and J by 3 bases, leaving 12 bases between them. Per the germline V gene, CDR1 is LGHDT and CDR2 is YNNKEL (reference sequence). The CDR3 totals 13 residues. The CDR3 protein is CASGGSATDTQYF. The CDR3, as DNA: TGTGCCAGCGGGGGGTCGGCAACAGATACGCAGTATTTT.

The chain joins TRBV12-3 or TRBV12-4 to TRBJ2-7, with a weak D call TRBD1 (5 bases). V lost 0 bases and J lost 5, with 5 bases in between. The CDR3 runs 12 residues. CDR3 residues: CASSLAGDEQYF. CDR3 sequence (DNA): TGTGCCAGCAGTTTAGCAGGGGACGAGCAGTACTTC.